The clone carrying this T cell receptor (beta chain) was observed many times. The antigen is not known. The sample originates from a study of human T cells and chemical hapten exposure. Study observations and caveats: TCRs whose frequency exceeded 1 in 1000 remained the same following DPC sensitization.

Attachment of unique molecular identifiers to individual cDNA molecules was performed in the library. Each CDR3 protein gets one entry after TCRdb re-called the RACE reads with MiXCR. The sample shows fewer than 85,000 distinct CDR3 sequences, roughly 7.9% of them seen only once. Time point noted: healthy volunteer bleed at 6 weeks. Researchers extracted total RNA from unfractionated whole blood. V was clipped by 3 bases and J by 5 bases; unmatched bases: 8. Germline V gene lookup returns CDR1 LGHDT and CDR2 YNNKEL (reference sequence). The CDR3 loop spans 16 amino acids. The V call is TRBV3-1, the J call TRBJ1-1; 11 nucleotides line up with TRBD1. The sequence came from a female donor in good health. Some clones in this sample may be carry-over from other donors' samples. The sequenced sample was whole blood. The CDR3 nucleotides read TGTGCCAGCAGCCATCCTCGGACAGGGGGCCGAACTGAAGCTTTCTTT. It codes for CASSHPRTGGRTEAFF.